This TCR beta chain was recorded in a study of regulatory T cells in long-lasting Graves disease. Indicated time point: newly diagnosed GD, antithyroid drugs for less than 3 months. Scientists built the TCR library using RNA that was extracted from PBMCs. The V end lost 1 base, the J end lost 5 bases, and 12 bases lay between the germline ends. Germline assignment: CDR1 LGHDT and CDR2 YNNKEL (reference sequence). The CDR3 sequence is 15 residues long. With iRepertoire HTBI primers and Arm-PCR of CDR3 regions, TCR beta libraries were built. In TCRdb, the multiplex PCR reads were re-called with MiXCR into one record per CDR3 protein. The profile covers roughly 610,000 distinct CDR3 sequences, with more than 15% appearing a single time and more than 10% taken by the ten largest. This clonotype was counted many times. These data are also associated with another study on T cells in Graves' hyperthyroidism and ophthalmopathy.

J is TRBJ1-5 and V is TRBV3-1, with D possibly matching TRBD1 (5 bases). Sequencing used peripheral blood mononuclear cells (PBMCs), obtained at new diagnosis, from a patient treated with antithyroid drugs. This sequence originates from a man between 18 and 35 years old with Graves disease. The CDR3: CASSQGSGIDQPQHF. The CDR3 nucleotides read TGTGCCAGCAGCCAAGGCTCAGGGATCGATCAGCCCCAGCATTTT.